This entry concerns a single T cell receptor beta chain. The data were taken from a study of blood T cell repertoires in COVID-19. For the study at large: The origin of the acute and convalescent COVID-19 samples was the United States, Italy and Spain. The analysed material was cDNA or gDNA that came from T cells, B-cell-depleted T cells, or PBMCs.

The CDR3 totals 16 residues. V was pared by 1 base and J by 5 bases, with 10 bases of the junction left unmatched. Per germline, CDR1 LGHNA and CDR2 YSLEER. Sequenced by immunoSEQ multiplex PCR; TCRdb stores in-frame clones only, minus some. The repertoire holds roughly 250,000 clones, approximately 84% seen once, with roughly 8.6% in the top ten. The V gene is TRBV4-3, the J gene TRBJ2-7; 8 bases line up with TRBD1. Material: peripheral blood. The source is a human donor in a cohort sampled during active COVID-19. The CDR3 sequence is CASSQGSTGTGHEQYF. The DNA for the CDR3 is TGCGCCAGCAGCCAAGGCTCCACCGGGACAGGTCACGAGCAGTACTTC.